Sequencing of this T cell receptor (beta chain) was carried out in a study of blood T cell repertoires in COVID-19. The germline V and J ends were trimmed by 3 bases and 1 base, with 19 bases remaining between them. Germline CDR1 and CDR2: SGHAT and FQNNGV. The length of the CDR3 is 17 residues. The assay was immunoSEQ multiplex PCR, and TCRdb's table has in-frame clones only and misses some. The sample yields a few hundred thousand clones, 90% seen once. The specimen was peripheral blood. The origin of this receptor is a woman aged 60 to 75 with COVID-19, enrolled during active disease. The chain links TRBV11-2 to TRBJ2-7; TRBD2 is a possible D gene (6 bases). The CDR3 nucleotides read TGTGCCAGCAGCTTCCTAGGAGCGGGTTACGGGTCCTACGAGCAGTACTTC. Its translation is CASSFLGAGYGSYEQYF. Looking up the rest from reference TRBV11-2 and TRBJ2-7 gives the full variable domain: EAGVAQSPRYKIIEKRQSVAFWCNPISGHATLYWYQQILGQGPKLLIQFQNNGVVDDSQLPKDRFSAERLKGVDSTLKIQPAKLEDSAVYLCASSFLGAGYGSYEQYFGPGTRLTVT.